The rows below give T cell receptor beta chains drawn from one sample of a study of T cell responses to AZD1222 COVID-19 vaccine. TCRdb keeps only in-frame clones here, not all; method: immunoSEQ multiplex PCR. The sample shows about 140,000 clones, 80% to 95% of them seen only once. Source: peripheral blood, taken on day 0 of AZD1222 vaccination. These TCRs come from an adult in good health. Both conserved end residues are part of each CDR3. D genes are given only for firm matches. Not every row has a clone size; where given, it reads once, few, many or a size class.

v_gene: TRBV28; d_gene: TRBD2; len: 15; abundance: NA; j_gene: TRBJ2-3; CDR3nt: TGTGCCAGCAGTTTTGGACTAGCGGGAGGGGATACGCAGTATTTT; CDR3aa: CASSFGLAGGDTQYF
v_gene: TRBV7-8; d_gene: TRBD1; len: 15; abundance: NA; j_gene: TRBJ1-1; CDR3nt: TGTGCCAGCAGACTCGACAGGGGGGAGCACACTGAAGCTTTCTTT; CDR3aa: CASRLDRGEHTEAFF
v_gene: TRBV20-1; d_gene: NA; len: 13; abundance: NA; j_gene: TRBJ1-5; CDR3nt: TGCAGTGCTAGTGTCTGGGGCATCGTGACCCAGCATTTT; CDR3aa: CSASVWGIVTQHF
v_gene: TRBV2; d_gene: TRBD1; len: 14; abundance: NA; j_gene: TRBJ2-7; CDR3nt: TGTGCCAGCCGACAACAGGGGACCTCCTACGAGCAGTACTTC; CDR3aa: CASRQQGTSYEQYF
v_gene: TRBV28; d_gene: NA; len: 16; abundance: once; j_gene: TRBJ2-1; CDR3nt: TGTGCCAGCAGTTCACCCTTGGCGGGTCATTACAATGAGCAGTTCTTC; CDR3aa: CASSSPLAGHYNEQFF
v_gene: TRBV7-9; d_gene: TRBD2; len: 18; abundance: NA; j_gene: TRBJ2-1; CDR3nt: TGTGCCAGCAGCTTAGAGCTGACTAGCGGGAGCTCCTACAATGAGCAGTTCTTC; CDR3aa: CASSLELTSGSSYNEQFF
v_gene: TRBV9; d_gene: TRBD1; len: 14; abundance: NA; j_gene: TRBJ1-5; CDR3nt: TGTGCCAGCAGCGGGGGACAGTCACCACAGCCCCAGCATTTT; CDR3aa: CASSGGQSPQPQHF
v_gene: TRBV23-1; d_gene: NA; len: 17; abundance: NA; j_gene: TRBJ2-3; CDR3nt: TGCGCCAGCAGTCAATCTCCGCCGGACTTTAGCACAGATACGCAGTATTTT; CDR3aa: CASSQSPPDFSTDTQYF
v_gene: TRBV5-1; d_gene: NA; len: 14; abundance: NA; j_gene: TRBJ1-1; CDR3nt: TGCGCCAGCAGCTTTGTGGGCGGGAACACTGAAGCTTTCTTT; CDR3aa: CASSFVGGNTEAFF
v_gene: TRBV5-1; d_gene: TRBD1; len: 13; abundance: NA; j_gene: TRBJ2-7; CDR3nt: TGCGCCAGCAGCTTGGCAGGGGGCGACGAGCAGTACTTC; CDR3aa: CASSLAGGDEQYF
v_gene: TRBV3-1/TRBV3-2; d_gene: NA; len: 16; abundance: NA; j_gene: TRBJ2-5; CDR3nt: TGTGCCAGCAGCCAGCCTCTAGAGGGAGGATATGGGACCCAGTACTTC; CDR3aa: CASSQPLEGGYGTQYF
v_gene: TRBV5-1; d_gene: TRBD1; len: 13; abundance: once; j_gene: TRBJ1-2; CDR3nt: TGCGCCAGCTACCACAGGGGCCTCCATTGGTTGACCTTC; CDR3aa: CASYHRGLHWLTF
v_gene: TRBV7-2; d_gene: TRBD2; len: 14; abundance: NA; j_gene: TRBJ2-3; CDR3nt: TGTGCCAGCAGCCTCGGGGGGGGTGCAGATACGCAGTATTTT; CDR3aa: CASSLGGGADTQYF